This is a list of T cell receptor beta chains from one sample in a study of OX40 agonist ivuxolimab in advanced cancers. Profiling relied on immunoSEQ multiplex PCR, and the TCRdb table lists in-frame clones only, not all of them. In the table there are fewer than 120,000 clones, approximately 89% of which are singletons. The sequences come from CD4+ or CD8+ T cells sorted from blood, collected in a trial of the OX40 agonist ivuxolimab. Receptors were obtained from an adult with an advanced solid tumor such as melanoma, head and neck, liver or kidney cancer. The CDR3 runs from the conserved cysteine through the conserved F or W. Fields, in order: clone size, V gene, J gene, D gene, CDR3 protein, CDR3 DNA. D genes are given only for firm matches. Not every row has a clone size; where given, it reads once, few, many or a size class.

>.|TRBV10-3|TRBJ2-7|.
CAISPGESFYEQYF
TGTGCCATCAGTCCAGGGGAGTCATTCTACGAGCAGTACTTC
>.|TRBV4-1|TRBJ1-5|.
CASSQLPGNSNQPQHF
TGCGCCAGCAGCCAACTACCGGGGAATAGCAATCAGCCCCAGCATTTT
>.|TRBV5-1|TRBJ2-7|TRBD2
CASRLGTSVSYEQYF
TGCGCCAGCAGGCTCGGGACTAGCGTCTCCTACGAGCAGTACTTC
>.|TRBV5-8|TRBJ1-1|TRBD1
CASSLDRGRTEAFF
TGTGCCAGCAGTTTAGACAGGGGGCGTACTGAAGCTTTCTTT
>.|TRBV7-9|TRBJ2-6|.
CASSPQTAYLTF
TGTGCCAGCAGCCCGCAGACCGCGTATCTGACTTTC
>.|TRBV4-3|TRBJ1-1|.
CASSPPSVAFF
TGCGCCAGCAGCCCCCCCAGCGTAGCTTTCTTT
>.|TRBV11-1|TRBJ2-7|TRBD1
CASSPDRYEQYF
TGTGCCAGCAGCCCGGACAGGTACGAGCAGTACTTC
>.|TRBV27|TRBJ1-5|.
CASSRGGPNSNQPQHF
TGTGCCAGCAGTAGAGGGGGGCCTAATAGCAATCAGCCCCAGCATTTT
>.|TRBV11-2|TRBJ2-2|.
CASSPSPEVGELFF
TGTGCCAGCAGCCCTAGCCCGGAAGTCGGGGAGCTGTTTTTT
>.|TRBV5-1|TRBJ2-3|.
CASSLDPRGSDTQYF
TGCGCCAGCAGCTTGGACCCGAGAGGGTCCGATACGCAGTATTTT
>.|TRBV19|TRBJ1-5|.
CASNPTGHSNQPQHF
TGTGCCAGTAACCCGACAGGCCATAGCAATCAGCCCCAGCATTTT
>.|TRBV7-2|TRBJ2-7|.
CASSLNGQTYEQYF
TGTGCCAGCAGCTTAAATGGCCAGACCTACGAGCAGTACTTC
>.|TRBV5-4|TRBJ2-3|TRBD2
CASSSSGTSTDTQYF
TGTGCCAGCAGCAGTAGCGGGACCAGCACAGATACGCAGTATTTT
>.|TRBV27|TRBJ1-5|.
CASSLARGNQPQHF
TGTGCCAGCAGTTTAGCCAGGGGCAATCAGCCCCAGCATTTT
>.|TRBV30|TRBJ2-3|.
CAWTVFAGDFKGTDTQYF
TGTGCCTGGACCGTATTCGCCGGGGATTTTAAGGGCACAGATACGCAGTATTTT
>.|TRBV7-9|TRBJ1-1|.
CASSLDSTEAFF
TGTGCCAGCAGCTTAGACAGCACTGAAGCTTTCTTT
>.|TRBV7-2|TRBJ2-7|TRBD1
CASSSRTGGYEQYF
TGTGCCAGCAGCTCCCGGACAGGGGGCTACGAGCAGTACTTC
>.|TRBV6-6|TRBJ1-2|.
CASSPRGTGGGYTF
TGTGCCAGCAGTCCCCGGGGCACCGGAGGTGGCTACACCTTC
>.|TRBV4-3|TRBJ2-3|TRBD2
CASSQEAGGHTDTQYF
TGCGCCAGCAGCCAAGAGGCGGGGGGCCACACAGATACGCAGTATTTT
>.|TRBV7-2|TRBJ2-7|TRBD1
CASSRDSRVGEQYF
TGTGCCAGCAGCCGGGACAGCAGGGTCGGCGAGCAGTACTTC
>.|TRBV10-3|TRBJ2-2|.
CAISRTGPNTGELFF
TGTGCCATCTCCCGAACGGGGCCGAACACCGGGGAGCTGTTTTTT
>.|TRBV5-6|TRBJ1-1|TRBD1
CASSLDRGPGNTEAFF
TGTGCCAGCAGCTTGGACAGGGGGCCTGGGAACACTGAAGCTTTCTTT
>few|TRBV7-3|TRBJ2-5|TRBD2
CASSPPGTSGGEETQYF
TGTGCCAGCAGCCCGCCCGGGACTAGCGGGGGGGAAGAGACCCAGTACTTC
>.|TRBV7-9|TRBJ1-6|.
CASSLDRASGSPLHF
TGTGCCAGCAGCTTAGACCGGGCAAGCGGCTCACCCCTCCACTTT
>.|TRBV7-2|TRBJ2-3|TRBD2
CASSLRTSGGLSTDTQYF
TGTGCCAGCAGCCTCCGGACTAGCGGGGGCCTAAGCACAGATACGCAGTATTTT
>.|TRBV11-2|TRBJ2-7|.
CASSSPPSYEQYF
TGTGCCAGCAGCTCCCCCCCCTCCTACGAGCAGTACTTC
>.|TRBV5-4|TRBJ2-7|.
CASSSAYRDNEQYF
TGTGCCAGCAGCTCCGCATACAGGGACAACGAGCAGTACTTC
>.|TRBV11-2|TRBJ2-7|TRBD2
CASSPWGGRSYEQYF
TGTGCCAGCAGCCCATGGGGAGGGCGGTCCTACGAGCAGTACTTC
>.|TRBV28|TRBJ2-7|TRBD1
CASSSAGTGSGYEQYF
TGTGCCAGCAGTTCCGCCGGGACAGGGTCCGGCTACGAGCAGTACTTC
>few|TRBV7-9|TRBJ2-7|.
CASSLGGYYEQYF
TGTGCCAGCAGCTTAGGGGGATACTACGAGCAGTACTTC
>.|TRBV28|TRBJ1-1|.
CASSLLAEEAFF
TGTGCCAGCAGTTTACTGGCAGAAGAAGCTTTCTTT
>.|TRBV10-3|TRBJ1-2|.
CASLGQGDGYTF
TGTGCCAGTCTCGGACAAGGGGATGGCTACACCTTC
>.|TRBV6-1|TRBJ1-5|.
CASSASGQYSNQPQHF
TGTGCCAGCAGTGCCTCCGGACAATATAGCAATCAGCCCCAGCATTTT
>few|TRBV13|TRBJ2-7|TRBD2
CASSWVAGGPHEQYF
TGTGCCAGCAGCTGGGTAGCGGGAGGGCCCCACGAGCAGTACTTC
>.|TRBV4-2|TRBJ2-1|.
CASSQDRDLKFF
TGTGCCAGCAGCCAAGACCGGGACCTAAAGTTCTTC